These 29 T cell receptor beta chains were sequenced from one sample in a study of Graves' ophthalmopathy and Graves' hyperthyroidism. The study amplified TCR beta CDR3 regions using RNA transcripts. RT-PCR in the first round used HTBI primers; a second-round multiplex PCR followed. MiXCR was run by TCRdb on the multiplex PCR reads, yielding one entry per CDR3 protein. The sample includes a few hundred thousand distinct CDR3 sequences, approximately 15% seen only once; the top ten take about 7%. The sequenced material came from peripheral blood. Source of these receptors: a young woman with stable Graves' hyperthyroidism.

This clonotype was detected only a few times. The genes are TRBV25-1 and TRBJ2-7; D assignment may be TRBD1 or TRBD2 (5 bases each). V was cut by 5 bases and J by 5 bases, with 19 bases left in between. The V gene's germline CDR1 is MGHDK and CDR2 SYGVNS. The CDR3 extends over 15 amino acids. Here the CDR3 DNA reads TGTGCCAGCAGTCCGTTGGGGGTTCTAGGAGACGAGCAGTACTTC. As protein: CASSPLGVLGDEQYF.

In the case of this clonotype: A much larger clone differs from this one at a single base, so this may be a read error. The V gene is TRBV27, the J gene TRBJ1-1; D is unresolved. The CDR3 is 14 amino acids. CDR1 and CDR2 from the germline V gene are MNHEY and SMNVEV (reference sequence). CDR3 sequence: CASSLVVGSTEACF. The DNA for the CDR3 is TGTGCCAGCAGTTTGGTTGTGGGGAGCACTGAAGCTTGCTTT.

This clonotype has a single count. The rearrangement uses TRBV6-5 and TRBJ2-7, with D perhaps TRBD2 (7 bases). V dropped 2 bases and J dropped 1 base, with 15 bases sitting between them. The CDR3 sequence is 16 residues long. Germline V CDR1 and CDR2: MNHEY, SVGAGI. The CDR3 protein is CASSYLAGAPSYEQYF. CDR3 nucleotides: TGTGCCAGCAGTTACCTGGCGGGGGCCCCATCCTACGAGCAGTACTTC.

This clonotype was recorded at least ten times. The rearrangement joins TRBV27 to TRBJ1-6; unclear D gene. The CDR3 totals 17 residues. Germline CDR1 and CDR2: MNHEY and SMNVEV (reference sequence). Trimming pared 6 bases from V and 5 bases from J, leaving 20 bases between. CDR3 bases: TGTGCCAGCAGCAAGTTTCTTGGGAACAGAAATAATTCACCCCTCCACTTT. Translation: CASSKFLGNRNNSPLHF.

Many counts were recorded for this clonotype. The chain joins TRBV19 to TRBJ2-2; 10 bases are shared with TRBD1. The germline V gene has CDR1 LNHDA and CDR2 SQIVND (reference sequence). The CDR3 consists of 15 residues. The V gene end was trimmed by 3 bases and the J gene end by 7 bases; junction bases not matched to a gene: 5. The CDR3 sequence is CASSILGTGDGELFF. In nucleotides, the CDR3 is TGTGCCAGTAGTATTTTGGGGACAGGGGACGGGGAGCTGTTTTTT.

This clonotype was counted at least ten times. J is TRBJ1-2 and V is TRBV27; D may be TRBD1 (6 bases). V shed 2 bases and J shed 0 bases, with 10 bases lying between them. This CDR3 region has 15 residues. CDR1 MNHEY and CDR2 SMNVEV come from the germline V gene (reference sequence). CDR3 region: CASSLRGHTNYGYTF. CDR3 bases: TGTGCCAGCAGTTTAAGGGGACACACTAACTATGGCTACACCTTC.

Ten or more counts support this clonotype. This chain uses TRBV6-2 or TRBV6-3 with TRBJ1-2; 8 nucleotides match TRBD1. J lost 5 bases, V lost 7 bases, and 6 bases had no gene match. CDR3 length: 13 amino acids. CDR1 and CDR2 (germline): MNHEY, SVGEGT. The CDR3: CASITRQGYGYTF. The CDR3 DNA is TGTGCCAGCATCACCCGACAGGGGTATGGCTACACCTTC.

This clonotype was counted at least ten times. The V call is TRBV12-3 or TRBV12-4, the J call TRBJ1-1; possibly TRBD1 for D (5 bases). This CDR3 has 12 amino acids. Deletions cut 5 bases from V and 5 bases from J, with 9 bases between. In DNA form, the CDR3 reads TGTGCCAGCAGTCCAGGGTTAACTGAAGCTTTCTTT. It encodes CASSPGLTEAFF.

V is TRBV11-2 and J is TRBJ2-2; possible D gene TRBD1, 6 bases. CDR1 is SGHAT and CDR2 is FQNNGV in the germline V gene. The V gene lost 0 bases and the J gene lost 3 bases, with 14 bases spanning the gap. The CDR3 is made up of 17 amino acids. CDR3 sequence (DNA): TGTGCCAGCAGCTTAGATCTGTGGGGGCCAGACACCGGGGAGCTGTTTTTT. This encodes CASSLDLWGPDTGELFF.

This clonotype was seen ten or more times. This chain links TRBV6-1 with TRBJ2-3; 8 bases map to TRBD1. In germline, CDR1 is MNHNS, CDR2 SASEGT. The length of the CDR3 is 17 residues. With 3 bases clipped from V and 3 bases from J, the junction kept 11 bases outside the gene matches. This CDR3 is CASSDLAGGVKTDTQYF. DNA of the CDR3: TGTGCCAGCAGTGATCTTGCAGGGGGCGTTAAAACAGATACGCAGTATTTT.

V is TRBV6-1 and J is TRBJ1-3, with D perhaps matching TRBD1 (5 bases). Germline V gene lookup returns CDR1 MNHNS and CDR2 SASEGT. This CDR3 spans 16 amino acids. With 6 bases removed from V and 2 bases from J, the gap between germline ends came to 17 bases. CDR3 in DNA: TGTGCCAGCAGCCGGGGGTCGGTGCATGCTGGAAACACCATATATTTT. Its protein product is CASSRGSVHAGNTIYF.

This clonotype appeared many times. The CDR3 region is CASSYRLQETQYF. The CDR3, as DNA: TGTGCCAGCAGCTACCGTCTTCAAGAGACCCAGTACTTC. The rearrangement uses TRBV12-3 or TRBV12-4 and TRBJ2-5; D ambiguous. The CDR3 length is 13 residues. V was shortened by 6 bases and J by 2 bases, with 10 bases between the two germline ends.

This clonotype appeared a few times. This chain connects TRBV3-1 to TRBJ2-7; the match to TRBD2 covers 9 bases. The CDR3 contains 15 residues. Trimming at V came to 1 base and at J to 2 bases, leaving 3 bases not matched to a gene. Germline V gene data show CDR1 as LGHDT and CDR2 as YNNKEL (reference sequence). This chain's CDR3 is CASSQAPSGAYEQYF. The CDR3 DNA reads TGTGCCAGCAGCCAAGCCCCTAGCGGGGCCTACGAGCAGTACTTC.

There are many counts of this clonotype. The chain combines TRBV6-2 or TRBV6-3 with TRBJ1-2; weak D call: TRBD1 (5 bases). This CDR3 is built from 14 residues. V shed 1 base and J shed 8 bases, with 14 bases lying between them. Germline V gene sequence: CDR1 MNHEY, CDR2 SVGEGT. CDR3 residues: CASSYLARGTGYTF. The DNA for the CDR3 is TGTGCCAGCAGTTACTTGGCGAGAGGGACCGGCTACACCTTC.

This clonotype appeared many times. This chain uses TRBV9 with TRBJ1-6; the D gene is possibly TRBD1 (6 bases). V lost 3 bases and J 0 bases, leaving 13 bases between the germline ends. Germline V gives CDR1 SGDLS, CDR2 YYNGEE. This CDR3 spans 17 amino acids. The CDR3 bases are TGTGCCAGCAGCGCAGGACAGAAGAGCTCCTATAATTCACCCCTCCACTTT. This translates into CASSAGQKSSYNSPLHF.

V usage is TRBV6-1 and J usage is TRBJ1-2, with 8 nucleotides matching TRBD1. The CDR3 extends over 14 amino acids. V shed 6 bases, J shed 5 bases, and the junction held 8 bases outside the gene matches. The germline gives CDR1 MNHNS, CDR2 SASEGT. The CDR3: CASSPTGAQYGYTF. The CDR3 nucleotides are TGTGCCAGCAGCCCGACAGGGGCGCAGTATGGCTACACCTTC.

This clonotype was detected ten times or more. The rearrangement joins TRBV6-5 to TRBJ1-1; no clear D gene. The CDR3 totals 11 residues. Germline V lookup: CDR1 MNHEY, CDR2 SVGAGI. Trimming left V 2 bases short and J 11 bases short, with 9 bases between. CDR3 bases: TGTGCCAGCAGTTACGGGTCCAGGGCTTTCTTT. It translates to CASSYGSRAFF.

Only a few counts were recorded for this clonotype. The chain recombines TRBV20-1 with TRBJ1-5, with D uncertain. CDR3 length equals 15 residues. Trimming removed 4 bases from V and 7 bases from J, with 20 bases in between. Germline assignment: CDR1 DFQATT and CDR2 SNEGSKA (reference sequence). The CDR3 loop is CSATPPEGGYQPQHF. In DNA, the CDR3 is TGCAGTGCTACCCCCCCAGAGGGAGGTTACCAGCCCCAGCATTTT.

This clonotype was observed many times. The rearrangement uses TRBV29-1 and TRBJ1-1, with 9 bases fitting TRBD1. Unmatched junction bases numbered 8, after V lost 6 bases and J lost 0 bases. The length of the CDR3 is 15 residues. Germline lookup yields CDR1 SQVTM and CDR2 ANQGSEA. The CDR3 loop is CSVGPGQGLNTEAFF. The DNA for the CDR3 is TGCAGCGTCGGACCGGGACAGGGTTTGAACACTGAAGCTTTCTTT.

Here the CDR3 DNA reads TGCGCCAGCAGCTTACAGGGGACCTACGAGCAGTACTTC. Protein sequence: CASSLQGTYEQYF. The gene calls are TRBV5-1 and TRBJ2-7; 7 bases align to TRBD1. The V gene's germline CDR1 is SGHRS and CDR2 YFSETQ. The CDR3 runs 13 residues. V trimming: 2 bases; J trimming: 2 bases; junction bases outside the gene matches: 1.

This clonotype was seen ten or more times. The chain uses TRBV4-1 and TRBJ2-2; maybe TRBD1 (6 bases). This CDR3 comprises 16 residues. The germline CDR1 and CDR2 sequences are MGHRA and YSYEKL. V lost 4 bases to trimming and J lost 5 bases, with 17 bases between them. CDR3 loop: CASSRNREGTTGELFF. The DNA for the CDR3 is TGCGCCAGCAGCCGGAACAGGGAAGGTACGACCGGGGAGCTGTTTTTT.

This clonotype was recorded at least ten times. The rearrangement joins TRBV6-2 or TRBV6-3 to TRBJ2-5; D is uncertain. Germline V gene lookup returns CDR1 MNHEY and CDR2 SVGEGT. The V gene lost 6 bases and the J gene lost 5 bases, with 4 bases spanning the gap. This CDR3 region has 10 residues. CDR3 protein: CASRRETQYF. The DNA for the CDR3 is TGTGCCAGCAGACGTGAGACCCAGTACTTC.

A note on this clonotype: It may be a read error: a sequence one base away is much more abundant. The V and J genes are TRBV5-1 and TRBJ1-6; tentatively, D is TRBD1 (6 bases). This CDR3 has 17 residues. Germline values: CDR1 SGHRS, CDR2 YFSETQ. V shed 0 bases and J shed 6 bases, with 16 bases lying between them. Here the CDR3 DNA reads TGCGCCAGCAGCTTGGTTCATCGGTCACAGGGTAATTCACCCCTCCACTTT. Protein sequence: CASSLVHRSQGNSPLHF.

Many counts were recorded for this clonotype. The V and J genes are TRBV6-2 or TRBV6-3 and TRBJ1-1, with D uncertain. V lost 6 bases to trimming and J lost 3 bases, with 11 bases between them. The CDR3 spans 13 residues. Germline assignment: CDR1 MNHEY and CDR2 SVGEGT. CDR3 in amino acids: CASRTGFYTEAFF. The CDR3 coding sequence is TGTGCCAGCAGAACGGGGTTTTACACTGAAGCTTTCTTT.

This sequence joins TRBV20-1 and TRBJ2-7; 8 nucleotides line up with TRBD2. Germline-derived CDR1 and CDR2 are DFQATT and SNEGSKA (reference sequence). CDR3 size: 13 residues. The V gene end was trimmed by 3 bases and the J gene end by 4 bases; junction bases not matched to a gene: 5. CDR3 DNA: TGCAGTGCTAGCGGGGGGGCCGATTACGAGCAGTACTTC. The encoded protein is CSASGGADYEQYF.

This rearrangement joins TRBV2 to TRBJ1-2, with TRBD1 matching 11 bases. From germline, CDR1 is SNHLY and CDR2 FYNNEI. With V trimmed by 4 bases and J by 8 bases, 9 bases remained unmatched. The CDR3 totals 15 residues. CDR3 sequence (DNA): TGTGCCAGCAGTGCCAGGGGACAGGGGGACGACGGCTACACCTTC. This gives the protein CASSARGQGDDGYTF.

The chain is built from TRBV13 and TRBJ2-5; TRBD2 aligns across 11 bases. This CDR3 comprises 16 residues. V lost 5 bases and J lost 3; bases outside the gene matches: 8. The germline V gene encodes CDR1 PRHDT and CDR2 FYEKMQ (reference sequence). DNA of the CDR3: TGTGCCAGCAGCCACGGGACTAGCGGAGCAAAAGAGACCCAGTACTTC. It yields the protein CASSHGTSGAKETQYF. Full variable domain (missing parts from reference TRBV13 and TRBJ2-5): AAGVIQSPRHLIKEKRETATLKCYPIPRHDTVYWYQQGPGQDPQFLISFYEKMQSDKGSIPDRFSAQQFSDYHSELNMSSLELGDSALYFCASSHGTSGAKETQYFGPGTRLLVL.

Notes on this clonotype: A much larger clonotype is one base distant, so this may be a read error. The rearrangement uses TRBV5-4 and TRBJ2-2; 14 positions agree with TRBD2. J lost 1 base, V lost 2 bases, and 1 base had no gene match. The V gene's germline CDR1 is SGHNT and CDR2 YYREEE (reference sequence). This CDR3 region has 17 residues. The CDR3 DNA follows: TGTGCCAGCAGCTTCGGACTAGCGGGGGGGAACACCGGGGAGCTGTTTTTT. This codes for CASSFGLAGGNTGELFF.

This clonotype was recorded many times. The chain recombines TRBV11-1 with TRBJ1-5; D remains unclear. The CDR3 consists of 13 residues. V shed 4 bases and J shed 4 bases, with 8 bases lying between them. Germline CDR1 is SGHAT and CDR2 is FQDESV (reference sequence). The CDR3 here is CASSSRPNQPQHF. In nucleotides, the CDR3 is TGTGCCAGCAGCTCGAGACCTAATCAGCCCCAGCATTTT.